This entry lists 12 T cell receptor beta chains sequenced from one sample in a study of T-cell reconstitution after alpha-beta-depleted transplantation in children. The authors prepared the TCRbeta library with unique molecular identifiers. TCRdb re-analysed the PCR reads in MiXCR, keeping a single row per CDR3 protein. The top ten hold approximately 6.6% of the sample, which has about 91,000 distinct CDR3 sequences, roughly 8% seen once. The sequencing used PBMCs from the stem cell graft donor, collected from the stem cell graft. These TCRs come from a human donor who donated a stem cell graft to a child with congenital amegakaryocytic thrombocytopenia.

This rearrangement joins TRBV5-1 to TRBJ2-5; 7 bases line up with TRBD2. This CDR3 region has 14 residues. Losses at the gene ends were 2 bases for V and 5 bases for J; bases not matched to a gene: 6. Germline loops: CDR1 SGHRS, CDR2 YFSETQ. DNA of the CDR3: TGCGCCAGCAGCTTCCCGGGGCGGGAGGAGACCCAGTACTTC. Amino acids: CASSFPGREETQYF. Supplemented by reference TRBV5-1 and TRBJ2-5, the full variable domain reads KAGVTQTPRYLIKTRGQQVTLSCSPISGHRSVSWYQQTPGQGLQFLFEYFSETQRNKGNFPGRFSGRQFSNSRSEMNVSTLELGDSALYLCASSFPGREETQYFGPGTRLLVL.

There are many counts of this clonotype. The rearrangement joins TRBV20-1 to TRBJ2-7; TRBD1 aligns across 9 bases. The CDR3 loop spans 15 amino acids. Per the germline V gene, CDR1 is DFQATT and CDR2 is SNEGSKA (reference sequence). Trimming cost V 2 bases and J 3 bases; bases outside gene matches: 8. In nucleotides, the CDR3 is TGCAGTGCTAGAACGGACAGGGGAAGTTTCTACGAGCAGTACTTC. This sequence encodes CSARTDRGSFYEQYF.

Regarding this clonotype: A much larger clone lies one base from this, so it may be a read error. The CDR3 DNA reads TGTGCCACCAGTGACCAGGACAGGGGGCAGACCACCTTC. This sequence encodes CATSDQDRGQTTF. V usage is TRBV24-1 and J usage is TRBJ1-2; TRBD1 agrees at 11 bases. Germline assignment: CDR1 KGHDR and CDR2 SFDVKD. V was clipped by 4 bases and J by 13 bases; unmatched bases: 7. This CDR3 has 13 amino acids.

This clonotype appeared a few times. The CDR3 nucleotides are TGTGCCAGCAGCGTGCGGGGGGGGAACACCGGGGAGCTGTTTTTT. This sequence encodes CASSVRGGNTGELFF. The genes are TRBV27 and TRBJ2-2; TRBD2 agrees at 9 bases. The ends lost 6 bases at V and 1 base at J; junction bases unmatched: 3. The CDR3 consists of 15 residues. Per germline, CDR1 MNHEY and CDR2 SMNVEV (reference sequence).

This clonotype was seen many times. This rearrangement joins TRBV10-3 to TRBJ2-5; 11 positions match TRBD2. The CDR3 extends over 14 amino acids. Trimming removed 4 bases from V and 7 bases from J; junction bases left unmatched: 5. The germline V gene has CDR1 ENHRY and CDR2 SYGVKD. The CDR3 region is CAISGLAGRGTQYF. The CDR3 nucleotides read TGTGCCATCAGTGGACTAGCGGGGAGGGGGACCCAGTACTTC.

Only a few counts were recorded for this clonotype. The chain couples TRBV6-5 to TRBJ2-3; TRBD2 matches at 13 bases. J was trimmed by 5 bases and V by 4 bases; bases with no gene match: 9. The germline CDR1 and CDR2 sequences are MNHEY and SVGAGI. This CDR3 is built from 17 residues. CDR3 amino acids: CASSSPGLAGVEDTQYF. The DNA of the CDR3 is TGTGCCAGCAGTTCTCCCGGACTAGCGGGGGTGGAAGATACGCAGTATTTT.

There are many counts of this clonotype. This chain links TRBV7-3 with TRBJ1-5, with unresolved D. V was clipped by 1 base and J by 0 bases, with 7 bases between them. Per germline, CDR1 SGHTA and CDR2 FQGTGA. CDR3 length equals 15 residues. The DNA of the CDR3 is TGTGCCAGCAGCTTAAACGGCGGTAGCAATCAGCCCCAGCATTTT. Translated, it gives CASSLNGGSNQPQHF.

This clonotype was seen at least ten times. The J gene is TRBJ1-2, the V gene TRBV5-4; D might be TRBD1 (5 bases). The V and J ends lost 4 bases and 3 bases respectively, with 22 bases between them. The germline V gene has CDR1 SGHNT and CDR2 YYREEE (reference sequence). This CDR3 is built from 17 residues. The CDR3 protein is CASSRFGAGSGDYGYTF. CDR3 DNA sequence: TGTGCCAGCAGCCGATTTGGAGCAGGCTCGGGGGACTATGGCTACACCTTC.

This clonotype has a count of ten or more. V usage is TRBV10-3 and J usage is TRBJ2-1; D call uncertain. The CDR3 contains 15 residues. CDR1 and CDR2 (germline): ENHRY, SYGVKD. The germline V and J ends were trimmed by 5 bases and 2 bases, with 13 bases remaining between them. This CDR3 reads CAISSFSRTYNEQFF. In DNA form, the CDR3 reads TGTGCCATCAGTTCCTTCTCCAGGACCTACAATGAGCAGTTCTTC.

At least ten counts were recorded for this clonotype. This chain joins TRBV3-1 and TRBJ1-1, with unresolved D. Trimming stripped 4 bases from V and 0 bases from J, with 6 bases between. There are 13 residues in the CDR3. CDR1 is LGHDT, CDR2 YNNKEL, per germline (reference sequence). CDR3 sequence reads: CASSPSVNTEAFF. The CDR3, as DNA: TGTGCCAGCAGCCCCTCAGTGAACACTGAAGCTTTCTTT. Based on the CDR3 plus reference TRBV3-1 and TRBJ1-1, the full variable domain is DTAVSQTPKYLVTQMGNDKSIKCEQNLGHDTMYWYKQDSKKFLKIMFSYNNKELIINETVPNRFSPKSPDKAHLNLHINSLELGDSAVYFCASSPSVNTEAFFGQGTRLTVV.

This clonotype was counted ten times or more. CDR3 region: CASSQGALEFF. CDR3 bases: TGTGCCAGCAGCCAAGGAGCCCTAGAGTTCTTC. The V call is TRBV3-1, the J call TRBJ2-1; D ambiguous. The CDR3 loop spans 11 amino acids. The germline V and J ends were trimmed by 1 base and 14 bases, with 9 bases remaining between them. Germline V gene sequence: CDR1 LGHDT, CDR2 YNNKEL (reference sequence).

The table lists this clonotype with many counts. The gene calls are TRBV4-3 and TRBJ2-7; 8 bases are a match to TRBD1. Losses at the gene ends were 3 bases for V and 7 bases for J; bases not matched to a gene: 11. CDR1 and CDR2 from the germline V gene are LGHNA and YSLEER. CDR3 length: 15 residues. The CDR3 bases are TGCGCCAGCAGCCACCGGACAGGGCCCTTCGGGGAGCAGTACTTC. Protein sequence: CASSHRTGPFGEQYF.